The 5 T cell receptor beta chains reported below all come from one sample, sequenced in a study of blood T cell repertoires in COVID-19 (dated by TCRdb to about 2020). Libraries were prepared through the immunoSEQ multiplex PCR assay. This immuneACCESS table, as held by TCRdb, lists in-frame sequences with V and J called but not all clones. Of the missing ones, under half trace to an unresolved V gene in checked studies; the others have no known cause. The sample table records about 60,000 clones; approximately 88% of these occur just once. Of the sample, roughly 10% is held by the ten largest clones. The sequencing sample was made of peripheral blood. The receptors derive from a man aged 25-45 years with COVID-19, enrolled during active disease.

This chain joins TRBV24-1 and TRBJ2-3; D possibly corresponds to TRBD1 (5 bases). V was cut by 3 bases and J by 0 bases, with 9 bases left in between. This CDR3 contains 15 residues. The germline gives CDR1 KGHDR, CDR2 SFDVKD. The CDR3, as DNA: TGTGCCACCAGTGATGGGGCCACTAGCACAGATACGCAGTATTTT. Its translation: CATSDGATSTDTQYF.

The chain links TRBV19 to TRBJ2-1; TRBD2 aligns across 11 bases. Trimming at V came to 3 bases and at J to 10 bases, leaving 5 bases not matched to a gene. The CDR3 has 14 residues. The germline V gene has CDR1 LNHDA and CDR2 SQIVND (reference sequence). The CDR3, as DNA: TGTGCCAGTAGTATGACTAGCGGGACGAAGGAGCAGTTCTTC. Protein sequence: CASSMTSGTKEQFF.

The genes are TRBV9 and TRBJ1-1; D possibly corresponds to TRBD1 (6 bases). V lost 0 bases and J 4 bases, leaving 7 bases between the germline ends. This CDR3 contains 13 residues. Germline lookup yields CDR1 SGDLS and CDR2 YYNGEE. In DNA form, the CDR3 reads TGTGCCAGCAGCGTAGCACAGGGCACTGAAGCTTTCTTT. Translated: CASSVAQGTEAFF.

This clone was seen just once. The chain recombines TRBV5-6 with TRBJ2-1; 8 positions agree with TRBD2. CDR1 is SGHDT and CDR2 is YYEEEE in the germline V gene. Germline trimming cut 0 bases from V and 1 base from J; bases unmatched to any gene: 9. The length of the CDR3 is 18 residues. The CDR3 reads CASSLGMQREFSYNEQFF. CDR3 nucleotides: TGTGCCAGCAGCTTGGGGATGCAGCGGGAGTTTTCCTACAATGAGCAGTTCTTC.

The chain links TRBV6-5 to TRBJ1-2; 11 nucleotides agree with TRBD1. The CDR3 extends over 15 amino acids. The J segment lost 1 base and the V segment lost 5 bases, leaving 3 bases of the junction unmatched. CDR1 is MNHEY, CDR2 SVGAGI, per germline. For the CDR3, the DNA is TGTGCCAGCAGTAGGGGGACAGGGGGTAACTATGGCTACACCTTC. Its protein product is CASSRGTGGNYGYTF.